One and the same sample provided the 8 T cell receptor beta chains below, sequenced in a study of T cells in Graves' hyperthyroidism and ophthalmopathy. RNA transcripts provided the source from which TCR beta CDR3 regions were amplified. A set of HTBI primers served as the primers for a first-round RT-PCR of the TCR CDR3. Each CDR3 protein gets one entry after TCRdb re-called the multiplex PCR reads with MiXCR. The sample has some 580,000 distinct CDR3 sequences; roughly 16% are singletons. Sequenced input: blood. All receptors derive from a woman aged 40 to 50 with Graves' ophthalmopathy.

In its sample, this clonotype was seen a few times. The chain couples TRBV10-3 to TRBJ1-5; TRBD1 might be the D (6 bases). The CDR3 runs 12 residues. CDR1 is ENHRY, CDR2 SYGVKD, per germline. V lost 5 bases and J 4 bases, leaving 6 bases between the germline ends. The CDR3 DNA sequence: TGTGCCATCAGTCAGGGGAATCAGCCCCAGCATTTT. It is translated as CAISQGNQPQHF.

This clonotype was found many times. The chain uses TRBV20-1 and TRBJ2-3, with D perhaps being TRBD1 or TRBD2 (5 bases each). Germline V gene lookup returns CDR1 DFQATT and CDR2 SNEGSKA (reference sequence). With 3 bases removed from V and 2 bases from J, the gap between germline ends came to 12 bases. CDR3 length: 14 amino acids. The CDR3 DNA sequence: TGCAGTGCTAGCAAAACGGGGACCACAGATACGCAGTATTTT. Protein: CSASKTGTTDTQYF.

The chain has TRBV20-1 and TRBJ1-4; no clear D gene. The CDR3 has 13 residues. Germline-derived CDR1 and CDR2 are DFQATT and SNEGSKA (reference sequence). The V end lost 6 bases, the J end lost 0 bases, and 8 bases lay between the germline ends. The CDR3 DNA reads TGCAGTGCCAAGACAACAACTAATGAAAAACTGTTTTTT. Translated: CSAKTTTNEKLFF.

CDR3 DNA: TGTGCCAGCAGTTCCAACAGGGGTTTCGGGAACACCGGGGAGCTGTTTTTT. Protein product: CASSSNRGFGNTGELFF. This chain joins TRBV6-9 and TRBJ2-2, with 7 positions matching TRBD1. CDR3 size: 17 residues. Germline V gene sequence: CDR1 MNHGY, CDR2 SVAAGI. V dropped 4 bases and J dropped 1; count of bases not matched to a gene: 9.

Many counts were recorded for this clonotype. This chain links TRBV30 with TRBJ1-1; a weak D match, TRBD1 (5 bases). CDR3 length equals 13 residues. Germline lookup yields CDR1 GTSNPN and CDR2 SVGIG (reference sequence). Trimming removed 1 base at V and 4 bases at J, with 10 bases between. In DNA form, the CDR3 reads TGTGCCTGGAGTGCAGGGCTTGGCACTGAAGCTTTCTTT. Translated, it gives CAWSAGLGTEAFF.

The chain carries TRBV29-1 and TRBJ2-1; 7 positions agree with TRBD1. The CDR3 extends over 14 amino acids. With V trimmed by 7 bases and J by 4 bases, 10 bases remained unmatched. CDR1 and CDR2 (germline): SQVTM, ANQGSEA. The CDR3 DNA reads TGCAGCGAACCCGACAGGGAGCAATACAATGAGCAGTTCTTC. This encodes CSEPDREQYNEQFF.

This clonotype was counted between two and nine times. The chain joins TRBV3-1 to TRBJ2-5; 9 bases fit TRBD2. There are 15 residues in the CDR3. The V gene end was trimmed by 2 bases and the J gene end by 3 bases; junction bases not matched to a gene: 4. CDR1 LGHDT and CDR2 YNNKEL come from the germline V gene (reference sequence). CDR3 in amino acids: CASSQFAGGEETQYF. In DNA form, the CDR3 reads TGTGCCAGCAGCCAATTTGCGGGGGGGGAAGAGACCCAGTACTTC.

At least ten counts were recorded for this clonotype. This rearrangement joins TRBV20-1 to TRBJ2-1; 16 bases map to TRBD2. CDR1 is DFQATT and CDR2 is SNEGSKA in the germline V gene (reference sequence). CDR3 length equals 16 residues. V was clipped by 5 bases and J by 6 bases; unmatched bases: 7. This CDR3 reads CSARAGLAGGLNEQFF. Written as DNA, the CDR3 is TGCAGTGCTCGCGCGGGACTAGCGGGAGGGCTCAATGAGCAGTTCTTC.